This T cell receptor (beta chain) was sequenced during a study of blood T cells in healthy people across ages (dated by TCRdb to the mid-2010s). Background for the entire study: In model experiments, template switching captured roughly one uniquely barcoded TCR beta cDNA molecule for every two T cells. Four age groups were formed from the donors: young (average 16 years), middle-aged (around 37), aged (approximately 60) and long-lived (more than 75). Age-related changes in TCR beta repertoire diversity were measured in the study by deep sequencing normalized with unique cDNA molecular identifiers. The study analyzed two additional independent replicas of 1 million unique cDNA reads from the same blood draw for two donors, one aged 18 to 29 and one aged 80 or older. To avoid experimental bias, donors of different ages were randomly spread across the sequencing lanes. The paper as a whole reports these results and caveats: There was a strong correlation between observed TCR beta diversity and the percentage of naive T cells measured by flow cytometry. The long-lived group showed more naive CD4+ T cells, fewer expanded clones and increased TCR diversity than the aged group, suggesting age selection. Since profiling was done on bulk unsorted PBMCs, naive and antigen-experienced compartments could not be conclusively compared. As age increased, observed TCR beta diversity per million T cells dropped in a roughly linear way, and a significant reduction was already evident by age about 40. Because donor CMV infection status was unknown, age-related changes in expanded clonotypes were potentially confounded. Estimates of total diversity based on one million sequenced T cells were regarded as lower bounds and as underestimates.

The approximately 39 donors, aged about 6 to 100 years, were systemically healthy Caucasian individuals from Russia. Each donor gave 8 to 10 milliliters of peripheral blood, collected into EDTA-treated Vacutainer tubes. Ficoll-Paque density-gradient centrifugation was used to isolate PBMCs, with at least 7 million per sample. Trizol reagent was used to extract total RNA from the PBMCs, yielding at least 5.5 micrograms per sample. For every donor, flow cytometry on a PBMC aliquot measured the percentage of naive CD45RAhigh/CD27high T cells. Library method: 5' RACE. The sequencer listed for this sample is Illumina HiSeq 2500. The second PCR ran for roughly 7 to 11 cycles and used a J-beta primer mix along with a sample-barcoded 5' primer. A unique molecular identifier was introduced onto each TCR beta cDNA molecule by a template-switch 5' adaptor carrying 12 random nucleotides. At least 3 million CDR3-containing paired-end reads were obtained from each sample. The Mint cDNA synthesis kit, primed by a TRBC-specific oligonucleotide, was used to synthesize first-strand cDNA from all RNA. Following uracil-DNA glycosylase treatment, all cDNA underwent a first 18-cycle PCR with the universal primers M1SS and BC2_uni_R. Under the source paper's analysis protocol: Normalization of each sample was performed by random selection of 1 million high-quality reads, each carrying a distinct molecular identifier. Reads sharing molecular identifiers were discarded rather than binned into consensus sequences. MiTCR, with a Q25 quality threshold and the strictest error-elimination algorithm, was used for CDR3 identification, clonotype clustering and error correction. A nonparametric unseen species model with Euler transformation was used to estimate a lower bound on total TCR beta diversity. Through fastp at Q25 and MiXCR, TCRdb rebuilt clones from the public reads, retaining in-frame beta chains. Merged by CDR3 protein, the rows form single entries marked with the most common genes and DNA. The V and J calls and clone size are TCRdb's, not the authors'. This sample gives approximately 1.5 million distinct CDR3 sequences in total; roughly 43% of them show up just once. The ten most abundant clones make up about 3.8% of the sample.

Taken from cysteine to phenylalanine, the CDR3 has 13 residues. CDR3 DNA is the only sequence kept; it has 39 bases, read in frame from the first base. Trimming costs V 6 bases and J 7 bases, and their ends lie 18 bases apart. CDR1 SQVTM and CDR2 ANQGSEA were looked up in the germline V gene. This clonotype was counted a few times. This clone's antigen is unknown. No base qualities exist here, and no much larger clone lies one base off it. This TCR was recovered from a woman between 18 and 29 years old in good health. Input material: blood. Recombination connected TRBV29-1 to TRBJ1-2, with TRBD1 perhaps the D gene, on 5 matching bases. The DNA reads TGCAGCGTAGAGGATGGCAGGGCCTCTGGCTACACCTTC. Translated, this is CSVEDGRASGYTF.